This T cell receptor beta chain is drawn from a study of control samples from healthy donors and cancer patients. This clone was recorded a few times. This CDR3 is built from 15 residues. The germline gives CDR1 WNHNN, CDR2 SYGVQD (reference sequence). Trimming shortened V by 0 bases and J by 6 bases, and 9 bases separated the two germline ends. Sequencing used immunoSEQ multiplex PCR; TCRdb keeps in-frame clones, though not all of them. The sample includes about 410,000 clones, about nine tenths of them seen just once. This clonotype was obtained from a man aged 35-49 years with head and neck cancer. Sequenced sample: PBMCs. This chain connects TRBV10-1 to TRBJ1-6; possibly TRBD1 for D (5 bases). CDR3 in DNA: TGCGCCAGCAGTGAGTCTCAGGGAACTAATTCACCCCTCCACTTT. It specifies CASSESQGTNSPLHF.